This T cell receptor (beta chain) was sequenced in a study of cytomegalovirus exposure and HLA in healthy donors. General study findings and limits: Association of a missense DCLRE1C variant with TCR beta V- and J-gene trimming was reported in a later analysis. At a 0.05 false discovery rate, a later analysis found around 17,000 TCR beta sequences to be associated with HLA alleles.

Worth noting for this clone: The antigen remains unidentified.

Both 60 Vbeta primers and 13 Jbeta primers went into the PCR. Data came from immunoSEQ multiplex PCR; TCRdb stores just in-frame clones and leaves some out. The sample lists approximately 100,000 clones; 60% to 85% were seen once. The CDR3 has 16 residues. J was trimmed by 4 bases and V by 4 bases; bases with no gene match: 10. Per germline, CDR1 SGHVS and CDR2 FQNEAQ. This sequence was found in a female donor in good health and CMV-seropositive. Sequencing input: PBMCs. The chain links TRBV7-8 to TRBJ2-7; 10 bases agree with TRBD2. Here the CDR3 DNA reads TGTGCCAGCAGCTCCGCCGGGACTAGCGAGGTATACGAGCAGTACTTC. This gives the protein CASSSAGTSEVYEQYF. Variable domain in full (rest from reference TRBV7-8 and TRBJ2-7): GAGVSQSPRYKVAKRGQDVALRCDPISGHVSLFWYQQALGQGPEFLTYFQNEAQLDKSGLPSDRFFAERPEGSVSTLKIQRTQQEDSAVYLCASSSAGTSEVYEQYFGPGTRLTVT.